This T cell receptor (beta chain) is drawn from a study of T cells in Graves' hyperthyroidism and ophthalmopathy. The investigators amplified TCR beta CDR3 regions from RNA transcripts. A set of HTBI primers served as the primers for a first-round RT-PCR of the TCR CDR3. One entry per CDR3 protein results from TCRdb running MiXCR on the multiplex PCR reads. The sample has around 480,000 distinct CDR3 sequences, around an eighth seen once. The PBMCs were sourced from fresh peripheral blood (10 ml). Germline V gene data show CDR1 as LNHDA and CDR2 as SQIVND (reference sequence). This CDR3 has 14 residues. Trimming pared 5 bases from V and 7 bases from J, leaving 17 bases between. This clonotype has just a few counts. What it binds is not known. Study results and caveats: Most clonotypes that expanded in the thyroid above 0.001 also showed up in blood. Separating ophthalmopathy from stable hyperthyroidism was achieved by a 13 V-J model.

The rearrangement uses TRBV19 and TRBJ1-2, with D uncertain. What was sequenced was blood. The receptor comes from a woman between 18 and 30 years old with Graves' hyperthyroidism. The DNA of the CDR3 is TGTGCCAGTAGTCTACCCCGGGTTCGGGGTGGCTACACCTTC. This gives the protein CASSLPRVRGGYTF.